This T cell receptor (beta chain) is from a study of cytotoxic CD8 clonotypes in ibrutinib-treated CLL. Background on the study: There were roughly 12 relapsed/refractory patients and around 15 treatment-naive patients, and fewer than 18 were IGHV unmutated.

V lost 6 bases and J 5 bases, leaving 14 bases between the germline ends. Germline CDR1 reads MRHNA; CDR2 reads SNTAGT. This CDR3 is 15 amino acids long. Produced via immunoSEQ multiplex PCR; TCRdb's table is partial and in-frame only. This table holds nearly 300,000 clones, approximately 76% found once. This clone showed up just once. This chain joins TRBV6-4 and TRBJ1-6; D unresolved. The sample in question was PBMCs, obtained at disease progression, from a patient treated with ibrutinib. This TCR was recovered from a human donor with chronic lymphocytic leukemia. CDR3 in amino acids: CASRRHVSDNSPLHF. As DNA, the CDR3 is TGTGCCAGCAGGAGACATGTGTCGGATAATTCACCCCTCCACTTT.